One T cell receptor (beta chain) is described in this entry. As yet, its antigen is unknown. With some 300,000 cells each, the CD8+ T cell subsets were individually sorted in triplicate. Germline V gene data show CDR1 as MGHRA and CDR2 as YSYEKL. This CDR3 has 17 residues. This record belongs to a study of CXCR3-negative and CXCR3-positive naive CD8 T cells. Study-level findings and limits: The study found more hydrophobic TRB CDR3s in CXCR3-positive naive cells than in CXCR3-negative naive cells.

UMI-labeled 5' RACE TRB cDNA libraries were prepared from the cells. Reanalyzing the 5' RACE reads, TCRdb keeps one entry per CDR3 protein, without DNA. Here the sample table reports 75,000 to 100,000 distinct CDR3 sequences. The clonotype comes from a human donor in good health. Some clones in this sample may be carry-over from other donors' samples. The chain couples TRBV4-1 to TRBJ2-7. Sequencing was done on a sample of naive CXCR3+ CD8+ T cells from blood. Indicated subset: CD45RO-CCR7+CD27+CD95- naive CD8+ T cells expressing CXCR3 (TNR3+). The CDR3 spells CASSQETAGPSLYEQYF.